The 10 T cell receptor beta chains below were found in one sample sequenced in a study of blood T cell repertoires in COVID-19. The repertoire was sequenced with immunoSEQ multiplex PCR; TCRdb's copy has only in-frame clones and lacks some. The profile shows about 230,000 clones, approximately 90% of them singletons. Sequencing input: PBMCs or T cells enriched from blood (not recorded which). These receptors originate from a woman aged 40 to 55 with acute COVID-19.

This clone was seen only once. This chain uses TRBV11-3 with TRBJ2-5; 10 bases match TRBD1. V was pared by 5 bases and J by 5 bases, with 8 bases of the junction left unmatched. The CDR3 is 15 amino acids. Germline CDR1 reads SGHNT; CDR2 reads YENEEA. The CDR3 DNA reads TGTGCCAGCAGCCCCGACAGGGGGCGGCGGGAGACCCAGTACTTC. It translates to CASSPDRGRRETQYF.

This clone was seen a few times. The chain uses TRBV5-1 and TRBJ1-1, with a weak D call TRBD1 (6 bases). Trimming took off 3 bases at V and 5 bases at J, with 14 bases between the two ends. This CDR3 spans 14 amino acids. Germline CDR1 and CDR2: SGHRS and YFSETQ. This chain's CDR3 is CASSYRETGTEAFF. The CDR3 nucleotides read TGCGCCAGCAGCTACAGGGAGACAGGAACTGAAGCTTTCTTT.

The J gene is TRBJ2-6, the V gene TRBV4-3; 9 bases are shared with TRBD1. The CDR3 consists of 16 residues. V shed 3 bases and J 2 bases; nucleotides not matched to a gene: 2. The germline gives CDR1 LGHNA, CDR2 YSLEER. CDR3 DNA: TGCGCCAGCAGCCAGGGACAGGGAGCTGGGGCCAACGTCCTGACTTTC. Its protein is CASSQGQGAGANVLTF.

This clone was recorded a few times. The chain is built from TRBV5-1 and TRBJ2-7; 8 bases agree with TRBD2. Germline V CDR1 and CDR2: SGHRS, YFSETQ. V was clipped by 9 bases and J by 7 bases; unmatched bases: 30. This CDR3 contains 19 residues. DNA for the CDR3: TGCGCCACATCGGGGCCTCGGGAGGTTGAGCGGGAGAACATGGGGGAGCAGTACGTC. It specifies CATSGPREVERENMGEQYV.

V is TRBV24-1 and J is TRBJ2-1, with 8 bases identical to TRBD2. This CDR3 has 16 amino acids. V was pared by 7 bases and J by 3 bases, with 10 bases of the junction left unmatched. CDR1 and CDR2 (germline): KGHDR, SFDVKD. Written as DNA, the CDR3 is TGTGCCACCAGCGAGGTGGGAGCGGGGGACTACAATGAGCAGTTCTTC. This codes for CATSEVGAGDYNEQFF.

The chain combines TRBV6-2 or TRBV6-3 with TRBJ2-7; TRBD1 is a possible D gene (6 bases). The CDR3 loop spans 16 amino acids. V gave up 4 bases and J gave up 1 base, with 17 bases separating them. CDR1 is MNHEY and CDR2 is SVGEGT in the germline V gene. DNA of the CDR3: TGTGCCAGCAGTTGGAAACCCGGGACACTTTCCTACGAGCAGTACTTC. Its translation is CASSWKPGTLSYEQYF.

The rearrangement joins TRBV7-8 to TRBJ1-1; 7 bases fit TRBD1. The CDR3 contains 14 residues. The ends lost 3 bases at V and 4 bases at J; junction bases unmatched: 5. Germline V gene sequence: CDR1 SGHVS, CDR2 FQNEAQ. This CDR3 is CASSFTGESTEAFF. The DNA for the CDR3 is TGTGCCAGCAGCTTTACAGGGGAAAGCACTGAAGCTTTCTTT.

The chain combines TRBV14 with TRBJ1-2, with 7 bases aligning to TRBD1. The CDR3 runs to 15 residues. In germline, CDR1 is SGHDN, CDR2 FVKESK. With V trimmed by 1 base and J by 8 bases, 10 bases remained unmatched. The CDR3: CASSQARDSPGGYTF. Written as DNA, the CDR3 is TGTGCCAGCAGCCAAGCCCGGGACAGTCCTGGCGGCTACACCTTC.

This sequence joins TRBV11-2 and TRBJ2-2, with 14 bases matching TRBD2. V shed 8 bases and J 6 bases; nucleotides not matched to a gene: 2. Germline CDR1 SGHAT, CDR2 FQNNGV. The CDR3 totals 14 residues. CDR3 sequence reads: CASRGLAGAGELFF. CDR3 in DNA: TGTGCCAGCCGGGGACTAGCGGGAGCCGGGGAGCTGTTTTTT.

The chain is built from TRBV18 and TRBJ1-1; 11 bases are shared with TRBD1. There are 13 residues in the CDR3. Germline-derived CDR1 and CDR2 are KGHSH and LQKENI. After removal of 6 bases from V and 4 bases from J, the junction contained 1 base not matched to a gene. CDR3 DNA: TGTGCCAGCTCGGGACAGGGGGGCACTGAAGCTTTCTTT. Amino acid sequence: CASSGQGGTEAFF.